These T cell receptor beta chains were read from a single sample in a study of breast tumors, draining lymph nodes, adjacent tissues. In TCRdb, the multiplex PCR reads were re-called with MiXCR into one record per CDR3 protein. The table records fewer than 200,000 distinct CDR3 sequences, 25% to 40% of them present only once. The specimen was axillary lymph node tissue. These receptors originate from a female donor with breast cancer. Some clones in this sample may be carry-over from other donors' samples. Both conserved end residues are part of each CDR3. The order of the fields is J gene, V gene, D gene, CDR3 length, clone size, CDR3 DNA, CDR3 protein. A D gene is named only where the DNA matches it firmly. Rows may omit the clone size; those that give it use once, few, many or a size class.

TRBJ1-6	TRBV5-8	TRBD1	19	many	TGTGCCAGCAGCTTAGCTCAGGGGGGTATTAGCTCCTATAATTCACCCCTCCACTTT	CASSLAQGGISSYNSPLHF
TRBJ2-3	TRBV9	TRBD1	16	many	TGTGCCAGCAGCGCCGACGACAGGGCCCGCACAGATACGCAGTATTTT	CASSADDRARTDTQYF
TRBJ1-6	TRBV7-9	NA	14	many	TGTGCCAGCAGCCCGGACACTGGTAATTCACCCCTCCACTTT	CASSPDTGNSPLHF
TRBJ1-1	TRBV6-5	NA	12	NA	TGTGCCAGCAGTTACCTCGGATCTGAAGCTTTCTTT	CASSYLGSEAFF
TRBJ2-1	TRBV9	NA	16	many	TGTGCCAGCAGCTTGCCCCCCAGCGGGTACAACAATGAGCAGTTCTTC	CASSLPPSGYNNEQFF
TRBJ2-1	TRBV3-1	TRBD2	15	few	TGTGCCAGCAGCCAAGTTGGGGGGGTCTACAAAGGGCAGTTCTTC	CASSQVGGVYKGQFF
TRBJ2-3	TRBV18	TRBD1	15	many	TGTGCCAGCTCACCCGGGACAGGGGGCCTGAATACGCAGTATTTT	CASSPGTGGLNTQYF
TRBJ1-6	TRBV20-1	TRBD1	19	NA	TGCAGTGCTAGAGATCGATTCGGGCGGAACAGGGGGCGACGCTCACCCCTCCACTTT	CSARDRFGRNRGRRSPLHF
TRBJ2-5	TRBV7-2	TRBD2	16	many	TGTGCCAGCAGCTCGCGACTAGCGGGGGGTGGGGAGACCCAGTACTTC	CASSSRLAGGGETQYF
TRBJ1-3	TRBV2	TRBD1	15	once	TGTGCCAGCAGTGATGAACGGGACAGGGTGGACCCCATATATTTT	CASSDERDRVDPIYF
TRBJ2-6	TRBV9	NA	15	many	TGTGCCAGCAGCGTAGGATTTGATGGGGCCAACGTCCTGACTTTC	CASSVGFDGANVLTF
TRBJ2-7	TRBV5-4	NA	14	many	TGTGCCAGCAGCTTGGGGGGGGCGAAATACGAGCAGTACTTC	CASSLGGAKYEQYF
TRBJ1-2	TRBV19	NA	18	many	TGTGCCAGTAGTTTAACCGGGACGGGGCCAGCTCACAACTATGGCTACACCTTC	CASSLTGTGPAHNYGYTF
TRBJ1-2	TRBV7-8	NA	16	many	TGTGCCAGCAGCTTAGCGCTCCGGAACACTAACTATGGCTACACCTTC	CASSLALRNTNYGYTF